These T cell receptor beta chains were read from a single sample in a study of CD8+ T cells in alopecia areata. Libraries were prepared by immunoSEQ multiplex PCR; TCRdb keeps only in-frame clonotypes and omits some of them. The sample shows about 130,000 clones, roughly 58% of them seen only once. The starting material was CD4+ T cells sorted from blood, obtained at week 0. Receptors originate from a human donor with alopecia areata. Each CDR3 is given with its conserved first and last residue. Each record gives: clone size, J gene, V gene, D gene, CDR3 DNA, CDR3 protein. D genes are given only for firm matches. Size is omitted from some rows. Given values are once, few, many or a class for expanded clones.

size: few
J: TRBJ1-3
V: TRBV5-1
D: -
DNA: TGCGCCAGCAGCTTGAGGTCCGGGACGGGCAGGTCTGGAAACACCATATATTTT
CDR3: CASSLRSGTGRSGNTIYF

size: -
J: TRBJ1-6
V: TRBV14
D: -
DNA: TGTGCCAGCAGCCGGACGGCTAATTCACCCCTCCACTTT
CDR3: CASSRTANSPLHF

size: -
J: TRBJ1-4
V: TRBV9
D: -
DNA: TGTGCCAGCAGCGGCGGGACCGATACAAATGAAAAACTGTTTTTT
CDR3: CASSGGTDTNEKLFF

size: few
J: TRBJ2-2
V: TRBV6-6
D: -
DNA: TGTGCCAGCAGGAGGACAGCGAACACCGGGGAGCTGTTTTTT
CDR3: CASRRTANTGELFF

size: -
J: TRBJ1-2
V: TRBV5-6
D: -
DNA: TGTGCCAGCGGTACCGAGGGTACTCGTGGCTACACCTTC
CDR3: CASGTEGTRGYTF

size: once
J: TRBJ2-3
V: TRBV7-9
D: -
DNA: TGTGCCAGCAGCTTACTTCAGGGGGATACGCAGTATTTT
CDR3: CASSLLQGDTQYF

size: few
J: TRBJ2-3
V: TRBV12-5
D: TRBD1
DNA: TGTGCTAGTGGCCCCGGGACAGGGCGGGATACGCAGTATTTT
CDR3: CASGPGTGRDTQYF

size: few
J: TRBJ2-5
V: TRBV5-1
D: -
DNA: TGCGCCAGCAGCCTTCACGAAGAGACCCAGTACTTC
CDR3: CASSLHEETQYF

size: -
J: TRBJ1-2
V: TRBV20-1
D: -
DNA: TGCAGTGCTATGGTTAGCTATGGCTACACCTTC
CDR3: CSAMVSYGYTF

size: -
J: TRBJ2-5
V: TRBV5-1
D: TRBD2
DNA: TGCGCCAGCAGCTTGGGAGTAGCGGGGCAACAAGAGACCCAGTACTTC
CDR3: CASSLGVAGQQETQYF

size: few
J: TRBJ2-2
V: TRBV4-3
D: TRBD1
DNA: TGCGCCAGCAGCCAAACAAGGACAGGAGGCCTCCCCGGGGAGCTGTTTTTT
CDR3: CASSQTRTGGLPGELFF

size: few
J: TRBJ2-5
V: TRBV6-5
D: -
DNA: TGTGCCAGCATCCCCCGGGGTTTTGAGACCCAGTACTTC
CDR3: CASIPRGFETQYF

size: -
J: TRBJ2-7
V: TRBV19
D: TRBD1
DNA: TGTGCCAGTAGTATCCACGACAGGGGAGGCGAGCAGTACTTC
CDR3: CASSIHDRGGEQYF

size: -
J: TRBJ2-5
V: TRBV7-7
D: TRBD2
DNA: TGTGCCAGCAGCTTAGCGGGAGGGGATGTGGAGACCCAGTACTTC
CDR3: CASSLAGGDVETQYF

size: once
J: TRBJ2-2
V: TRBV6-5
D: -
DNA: TGTGCCAGCAGTTACGGAACAGCCACCGGGGAGCTGTTTTTT
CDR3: CASSYGTATGELFF

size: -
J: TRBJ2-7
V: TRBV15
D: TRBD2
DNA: TGTGCCACCAGCAGAGGGTCTAGCGGCTCCTACGAGCAGTACTTC
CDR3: CATSRGSSGSYEQYF

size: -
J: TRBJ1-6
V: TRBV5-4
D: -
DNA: TGTGCCAGCACCCTGGGCTCCTATAATTCACCCCTCCACTTT
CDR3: CASTLGSYNSPLHF

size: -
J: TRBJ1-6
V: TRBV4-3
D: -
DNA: TGCGCCAGCAGCCAAGACTATCGGAATTCACCCCTCCACTTT
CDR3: CASSQDYRNSPLHF

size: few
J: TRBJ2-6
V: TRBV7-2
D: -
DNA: TGTGCCAGCAGCATTGACAGCTCCGCGTTCTCTGGGGCCAACGTCCTGACTTTC
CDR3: CASSIDSSAFSGANVLTF

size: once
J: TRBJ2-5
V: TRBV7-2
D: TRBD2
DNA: TGTGCCAGCAGCTTAGTGGCTAGCGGGGACCCCAGGGAGACCCAGTACTTC
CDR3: CASSLVASGDPRETQYF

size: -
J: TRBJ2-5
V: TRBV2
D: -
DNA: TGTGCCAGCAGTCCCGCCCATGAGACCCAGTACTTC
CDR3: CASSPAHETQYF

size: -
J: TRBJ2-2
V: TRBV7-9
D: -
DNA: TGTGCCAGCAGCTTAGCGGTCAGCTCGAACACCGGGGAGCTGTTTTTT
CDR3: CASSLAVSSNTGELFF

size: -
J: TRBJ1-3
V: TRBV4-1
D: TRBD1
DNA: TGCGCCAGCAGCCAAATCGAAGGGGGCGTAGGTGGAAACACCATATATTTT
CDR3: CASSQIEGGVGGNTIYF

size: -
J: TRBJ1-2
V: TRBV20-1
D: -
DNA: TGCAGTGCCCCGGGGGAAAATGGCTACACCTTC
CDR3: CSAPGENGYTF

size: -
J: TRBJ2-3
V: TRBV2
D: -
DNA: TGTGCCAGCAGTGCCGCGGGAACTAGCACAGATACGCAGTATTTT
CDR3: CASSAAGTSTDTQYF

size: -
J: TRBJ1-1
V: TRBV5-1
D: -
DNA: TGCGCCAGCAGCTTGGTGTCGGGAAACACTGAAGCTTTCTTT
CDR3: CASSLVSGNTEAFF

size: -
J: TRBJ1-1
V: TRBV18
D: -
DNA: TGTGCCAGCTCCCCCGGACCGAGCGATGAAGCTTTCTTT
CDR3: CASSPGPSDEAFF

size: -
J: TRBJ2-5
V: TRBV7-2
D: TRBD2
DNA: TGTGCCAGCAGCCACGGACTAGCGGAAGAGACCCAGTACTTC
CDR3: CASSHGLAEETQYF

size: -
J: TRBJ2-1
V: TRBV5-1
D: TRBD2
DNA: TGCGCCAGCAGCTTGGCGGGAGGAGGTAATGAGCAGTTCTTC
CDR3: CASSLAGGGNEQFF

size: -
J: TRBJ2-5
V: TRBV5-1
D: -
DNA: TGCGCCAGCAGCGCACAGGGTACGGAGACCCAGTACTTC
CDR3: CASSAQGTETQYF

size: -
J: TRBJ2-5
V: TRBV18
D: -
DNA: TGTGCCAGCTCACCACCTTCAGGCGGAAACCAAGAGACCCAGTACTTC
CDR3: CASSPPSGGNQETQYF

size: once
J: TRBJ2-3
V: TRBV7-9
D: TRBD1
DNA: TGTGCCACTATGGCGACAGGGCCAACTAGCACAGATACGCAGTATTTT
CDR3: CATMATGPTSTDTQYF

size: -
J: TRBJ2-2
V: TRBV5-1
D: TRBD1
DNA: TGCGCCAGCAGCCCCGGACAGGGGGCGAACACCGGGGAGCTGTTTTTT
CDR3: CASSPGQGANTGELFF

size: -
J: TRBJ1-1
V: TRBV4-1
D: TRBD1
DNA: TGCGCCAGCAGCCATGGGGACAGGGAGAACACTGAAGCTTTCTTT
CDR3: CASSHGDRENTEAFF

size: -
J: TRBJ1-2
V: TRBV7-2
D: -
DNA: TGTGCCAGCAGCTCCGGGGTCAACAGGGAGAGCTACACCTTC
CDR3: CASSSGVNRESYTF

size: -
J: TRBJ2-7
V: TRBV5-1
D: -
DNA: TGCGCCAGCAGCCGTTCGACCTACGAGCAGTACTTC
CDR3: CASSRSTYEQYF

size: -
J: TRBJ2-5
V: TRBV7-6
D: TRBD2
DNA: TGTGCCAGCGCTAAGTCTCCTAGCGGGAGAGTAGAGACCCAGTACTTC
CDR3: CASAKSPSGRVETQYF

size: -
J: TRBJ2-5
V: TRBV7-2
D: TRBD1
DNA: TGTGCCAGCAGCTGGGGCAGGGGGCGAGAAGAGACCCAGTACTTC
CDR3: CASSWGRGREETQYF

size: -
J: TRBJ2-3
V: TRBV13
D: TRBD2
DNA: TGTGCCAGCACCCGGGGGGTGTTGACAGATACGCAGTATTTT
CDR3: CASTRGVLTDTQYF

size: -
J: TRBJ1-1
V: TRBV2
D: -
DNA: TGTGCCAGCGCTGACGGCGGAGGGGGATATGAAGCTTTCTTT
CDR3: CASADGGGGYEAFF

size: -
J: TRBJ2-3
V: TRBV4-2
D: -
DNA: TGTGCCAGCAGCCAAGATTGGACAGATACGCAGTATTTT
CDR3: CASSQDWTDTQYF

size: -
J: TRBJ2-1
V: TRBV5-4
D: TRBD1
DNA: TGTGCCAGCAGCTTGGGACAGGGGCCCTCCACACGGGAGCAGTTCTTC
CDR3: CASSLGQGPSTREQFF

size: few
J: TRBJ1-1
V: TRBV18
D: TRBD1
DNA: TGTGCCAGCTCACCAGTTACAGGGGGCGAAACTGAAGCTTTCTTT
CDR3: CASSPVTGGETEAFF

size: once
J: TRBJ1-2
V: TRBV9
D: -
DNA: TGTGCCAGCAGCGTAGACGTGGCCACTAACTATGGCTACACCTTC
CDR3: CASSVDVATNYGYTF

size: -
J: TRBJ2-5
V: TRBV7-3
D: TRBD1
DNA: TGTGCCAGCAGCCCTGGACAGGGAACGAAGACCCAGTACTTC
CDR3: CASSPGQGTKTQYF

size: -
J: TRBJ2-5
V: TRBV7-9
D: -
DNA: TGTGCCAGCATCGGGCTTAACCAAGAGACCCAGTACTTC
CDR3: CASIGLNQETQYF

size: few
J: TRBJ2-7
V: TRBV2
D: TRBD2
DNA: TGTGCCAGCAGATCTAGCGGGGACTCCTACGAGCAGTACTTC
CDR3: CASRSSGDSYEQYF

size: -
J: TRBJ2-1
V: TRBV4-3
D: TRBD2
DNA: TGCGCCAGCAGCCAGGGACTAGCGGGAAACGATGAGCAGTTCTTC
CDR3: CASSQGLAGNDEQFF

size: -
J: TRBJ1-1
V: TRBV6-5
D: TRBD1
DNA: TGTGCCAGCAGTTATGACAGGGCCGCCTCGGGGGCTGAAGCTTTCTTT
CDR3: CASSYDRAASGAEAFF

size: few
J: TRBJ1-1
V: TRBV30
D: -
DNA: TGTGCCTGGAGTAACCCTCTGAGTGAAGCTTTCTTT
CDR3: CAWSNPLSEAFF

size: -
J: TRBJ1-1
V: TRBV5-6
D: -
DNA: TGTGCCAGCAGCCCCTCTCGGGTGCGCATCAGGGAAGCTTTCTTT
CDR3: CASSPSRVRIREAFF

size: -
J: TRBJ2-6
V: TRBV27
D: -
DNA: TGTGCCAGCATGGGGGCCAACGTCCTGACTTTC
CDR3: CASMGANVLTF

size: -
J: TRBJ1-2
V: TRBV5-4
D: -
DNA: TGTGCCAGCAGCTCCAATATGGGGAACTATGGCTACACCTTC
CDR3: CASSSNMGNYGYTF

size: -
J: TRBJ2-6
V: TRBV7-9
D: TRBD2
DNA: TGTGCCAGCAGCCCCTCGGGACTAGCGCGAAACTCTGGGGCCAACGTCCTGACTTTC
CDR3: CASSPSGLARNSGANVLTF

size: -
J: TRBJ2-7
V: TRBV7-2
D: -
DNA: TGTGCCAGCAGCTCTACAGTTCAAGGGACATACGAGCAGTACTTC
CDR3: CASSSTVQGTYEQYF

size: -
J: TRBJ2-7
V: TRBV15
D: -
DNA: TGTGCCACCAGCAGAGATCGTGGCGGCTACGAGCAGTACTTC
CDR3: CATSRDRGGYEQYF

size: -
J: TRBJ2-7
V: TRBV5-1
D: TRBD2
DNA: TGCGCCAGCAGCTTGGGACTAGCGAGCTACGAGCAGTACTTC
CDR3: CASSLGLASYEQYF

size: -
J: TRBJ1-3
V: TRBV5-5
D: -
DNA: TGTGCCAGCAGCCAGATCTCTGGAAACACCATATATTTT
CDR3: CASSQISGNTIYF

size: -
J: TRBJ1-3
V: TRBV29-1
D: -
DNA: TGCAGCGTTGAAACTCCCACTGGAAACACCATATATTTT
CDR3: CSVETPTGNTIYF